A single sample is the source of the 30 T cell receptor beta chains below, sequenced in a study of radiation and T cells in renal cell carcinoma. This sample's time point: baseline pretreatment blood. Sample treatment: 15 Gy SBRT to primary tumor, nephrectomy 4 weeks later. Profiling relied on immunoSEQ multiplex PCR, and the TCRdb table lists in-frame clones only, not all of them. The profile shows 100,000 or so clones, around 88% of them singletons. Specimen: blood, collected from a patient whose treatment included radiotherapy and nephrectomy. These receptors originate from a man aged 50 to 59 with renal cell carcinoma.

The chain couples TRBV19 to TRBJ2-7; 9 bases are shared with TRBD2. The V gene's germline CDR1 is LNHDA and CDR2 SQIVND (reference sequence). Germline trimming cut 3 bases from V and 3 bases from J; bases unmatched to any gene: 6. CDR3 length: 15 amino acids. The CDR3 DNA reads TGTGCCAGTAGTATTGTGGCGGGAGGGAACTACGAGCAGTACTTC. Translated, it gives CASSIVAGGNYEQYF.

CDR3: CASSLRMNYEQYF. The CDR3 DNA reads as TGTGCCAGCAGTCTGCGGATGAACTACGAGCAGTACTTC. The rearrangement uses TRBV6-1 and TRBJ2-7; unclear D gene. CDR1 is MNHNS, CDR2 SASEGT, per germline. This CDR3 has 13 residues. V was clipped by 5 bases and J by 3 bases, with 11 bases between them.

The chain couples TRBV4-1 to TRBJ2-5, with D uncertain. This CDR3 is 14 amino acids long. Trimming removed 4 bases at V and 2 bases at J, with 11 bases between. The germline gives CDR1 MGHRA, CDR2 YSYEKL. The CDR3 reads CASSPDPLQETQYF. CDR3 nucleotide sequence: TGCGCCAGCAGCCCCGACCCGTTACAAGAGACCCAGTACTTC.

The CDR3 is CASSLRGEQYF. CDR3 bases: TGTGCCAGCAGTTTACGTGGTGAGCAGTACTTC. The chain joins TRBV28 to TRBJ2-7; D gene unclear. CDR1 and CDR2 from the germline V gene are MDHEN and SYDVKM. Trimming stripped 2 bases from V and 7 bases from J, with 6 bases between. The CDR3 spans 11 residues.

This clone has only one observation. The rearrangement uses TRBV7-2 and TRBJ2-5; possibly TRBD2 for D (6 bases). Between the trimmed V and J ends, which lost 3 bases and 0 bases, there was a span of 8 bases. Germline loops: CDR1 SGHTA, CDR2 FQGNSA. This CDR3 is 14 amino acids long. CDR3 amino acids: CASSFSGYQETQYF. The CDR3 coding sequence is TGTGCCAGCAGCTTTAGCGGCTACCAAGAGACCCAGTACTTC. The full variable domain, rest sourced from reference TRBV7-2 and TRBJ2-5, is GAGVSQSPSNKVTEKGKDVELRCDPISGHTALYWYRQSLGQGLEFLIYFQGNSAPDKSGLPSDRFSAERTGGSVSTLTIQRTQQEDSAVYLCASSFSGYQETQYFGPGTRLLVL.

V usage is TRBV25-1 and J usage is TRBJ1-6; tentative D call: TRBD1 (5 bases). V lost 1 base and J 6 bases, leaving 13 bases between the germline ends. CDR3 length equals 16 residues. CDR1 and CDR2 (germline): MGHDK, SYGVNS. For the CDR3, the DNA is TGTGCCAGCAGTGAATGGGGACGCGGGGCTAATTCACCCCTCCACTTT. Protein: CASSEWGRGANSPLHF.

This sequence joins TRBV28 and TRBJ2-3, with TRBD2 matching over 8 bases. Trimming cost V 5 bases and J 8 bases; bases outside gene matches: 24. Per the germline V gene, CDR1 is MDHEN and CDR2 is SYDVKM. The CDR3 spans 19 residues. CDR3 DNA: TGTGCCAGCAGTCCGCAGGGGTGGACGAGCGGGAGCTATCGGGGTACGCAGTATTTT. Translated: CASSPQGWTSGSYRGTQYF.

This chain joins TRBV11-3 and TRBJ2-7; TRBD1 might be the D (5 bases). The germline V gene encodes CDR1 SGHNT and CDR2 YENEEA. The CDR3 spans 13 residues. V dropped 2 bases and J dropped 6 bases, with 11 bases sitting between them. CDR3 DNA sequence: TGTGCCAGCAGCTTATTGCAGGGTGGCGAGCAGTACTTC. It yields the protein CASSLLQGGEQYF.

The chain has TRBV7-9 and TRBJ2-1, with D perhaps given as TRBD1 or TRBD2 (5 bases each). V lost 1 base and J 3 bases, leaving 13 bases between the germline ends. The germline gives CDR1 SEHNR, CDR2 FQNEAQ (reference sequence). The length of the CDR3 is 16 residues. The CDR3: CASSLGGFRRYNEQFF. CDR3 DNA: TGTGCCAGCAGCTTAGGGGGGTTTCGTCGCTACAATGAGCAGTTCTTC.

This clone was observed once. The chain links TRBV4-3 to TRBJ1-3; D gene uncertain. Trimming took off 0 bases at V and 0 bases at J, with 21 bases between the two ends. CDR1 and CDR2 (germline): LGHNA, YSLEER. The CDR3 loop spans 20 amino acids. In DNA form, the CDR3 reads TGCGCCAGCAGCCAAGAAAGTTGGCAGGACGTGACCTTCTCTGGAAACACCATATATTTT. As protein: CASSQESWQDVTFSGNTIYF.

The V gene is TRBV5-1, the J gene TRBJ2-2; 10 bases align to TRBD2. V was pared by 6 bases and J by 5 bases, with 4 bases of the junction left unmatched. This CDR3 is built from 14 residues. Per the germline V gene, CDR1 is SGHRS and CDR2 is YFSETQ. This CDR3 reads CASTSGSKTGELFF. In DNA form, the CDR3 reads TGCGCCAGCACTAGCGGGAGCAAGACCGGGGAGCTGTTTTTT.

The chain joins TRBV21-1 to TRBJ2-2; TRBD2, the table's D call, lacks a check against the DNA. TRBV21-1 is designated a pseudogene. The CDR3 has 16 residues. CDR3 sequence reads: CASSKASGRAAGELFF. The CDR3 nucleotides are TGTGCCAGCAGCAAAGCCAGCGGGAGGGCCGCCGGGGAGCTGTTTTTT.

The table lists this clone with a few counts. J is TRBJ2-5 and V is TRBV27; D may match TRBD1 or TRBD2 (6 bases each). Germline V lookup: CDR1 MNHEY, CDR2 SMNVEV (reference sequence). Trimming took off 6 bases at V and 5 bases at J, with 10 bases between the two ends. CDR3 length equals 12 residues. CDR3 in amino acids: CASRGAGETQYF. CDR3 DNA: TGTGCCAGCAGGGGGGCGGGGGAGACCCAGTACTTC.

DNA for the CDR3: TGCGCCAGCAGCTTGGCCGGGACAGGGTTTCGTGGCTACACCTTC. Protein product: CASSLAGTGFRGYTF. The rearrangement joins TRBV5-1 to TRBJ1-2; 9 bases align to TRBD1. With V trimmed by 0 bases and J by 7 bases, 7 bases remained unmatched. The CDR3 extends over 15 amino acids. Germline CDR1 is SGHRS and CDR2 is YFSETQ. Based on the CDR3 plus reference TRBV5-1 and TRBJ1-2, the full variable domain is KAGVTQTPRYLIKTRGQQVTLSCSPISGHRSVSWYQQTPGQGLQFLFEYFSETQRNKGNFPGRFSGRQFSNSRSEMNVSTLELGDSALYLCASSLAGTGFRGYTFGSGTRLTVV.

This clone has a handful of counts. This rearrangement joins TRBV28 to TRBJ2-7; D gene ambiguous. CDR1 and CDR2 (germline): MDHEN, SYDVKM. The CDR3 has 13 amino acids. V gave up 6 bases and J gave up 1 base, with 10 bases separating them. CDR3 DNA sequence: TGTGCCAGCAGCCGAGCCCCTTCCTACGAGCAGTACTTC. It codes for CASSRAPSYEQYF. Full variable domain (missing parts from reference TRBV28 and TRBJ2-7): DVKVTQSSRYLVKRTGEKVFLECVQDMDHENMFWYRQDPGLGLRLIYFSYDVKMKEKGDIPEGYSVSREKKERFSLILESASTNQTSMYLCASSRAPSYEQYFGPGTRLTVT.

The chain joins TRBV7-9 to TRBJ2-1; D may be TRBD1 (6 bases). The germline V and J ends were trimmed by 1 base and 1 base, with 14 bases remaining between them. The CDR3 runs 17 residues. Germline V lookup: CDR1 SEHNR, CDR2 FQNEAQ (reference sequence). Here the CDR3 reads CASSLGLGADSYNEQFF. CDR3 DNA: TGTGCCAGCAGCTTAGGCTTGGGGGCTGATTCCTACAATGAGCAGTTCTTC.

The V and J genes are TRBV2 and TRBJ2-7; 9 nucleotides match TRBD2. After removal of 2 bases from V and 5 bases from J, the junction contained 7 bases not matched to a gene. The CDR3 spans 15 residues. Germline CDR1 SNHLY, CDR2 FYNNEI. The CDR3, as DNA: TGTGCCAGCAGTGAATCCCGCGGGAGGGTCGACGAGCAGTACTTC. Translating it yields CASSESRGRVDEQYF. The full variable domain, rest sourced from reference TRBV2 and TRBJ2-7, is EPEVTQTPSHQVTQMGQEVILRCVPISNHLYFYWYRQILGQKVEFLVSFYNNEISEKSEIFDDQFSVERPDGSNFTLKIRSTKLEDSAMYFCASSESRGRVDEQYFGPGTRLTVT.

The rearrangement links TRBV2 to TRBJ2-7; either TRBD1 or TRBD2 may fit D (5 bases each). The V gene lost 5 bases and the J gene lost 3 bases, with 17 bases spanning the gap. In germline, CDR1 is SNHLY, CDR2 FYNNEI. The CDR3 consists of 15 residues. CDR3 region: CASSHPGTEFYEQYF. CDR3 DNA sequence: TGTGCCAGCAGTCACCCCGGGACGGAATTCTACGAGCAGTACTTC. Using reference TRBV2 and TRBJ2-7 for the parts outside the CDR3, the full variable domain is EPEVTQTPSHQVTQMGQEVILRCVPISNHLYFYWYRQILGQKVEFLVSFYNNEISEKSEIFDDQFSVERPDGSNFTLKIRSTKLEDSAMYFCASSHPGTEFYEQYFGPGTRLTVT.

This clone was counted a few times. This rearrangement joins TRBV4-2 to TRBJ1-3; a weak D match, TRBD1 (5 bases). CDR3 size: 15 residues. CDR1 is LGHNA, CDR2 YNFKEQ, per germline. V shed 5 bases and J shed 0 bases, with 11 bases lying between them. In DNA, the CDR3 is TGTGCCAGCAGCGCTGGGACGGACTCTGGAAACACCATATATTTT. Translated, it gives CASSAGTDSGNTIYF.

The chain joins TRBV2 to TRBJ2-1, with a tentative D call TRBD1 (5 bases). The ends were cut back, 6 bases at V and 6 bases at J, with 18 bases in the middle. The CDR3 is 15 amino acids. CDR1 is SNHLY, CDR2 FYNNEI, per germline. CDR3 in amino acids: CASRPREVRSNEQFF. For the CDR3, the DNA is TGTGCCAGCAGGCCCAGGGAAGTAAGGAGCAATGAGCAGTTCTTC.

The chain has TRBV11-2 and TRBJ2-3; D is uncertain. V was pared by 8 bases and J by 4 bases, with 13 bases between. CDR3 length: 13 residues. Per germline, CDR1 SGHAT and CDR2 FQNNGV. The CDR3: CASRVSGPDTQYF. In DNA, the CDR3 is TGTGCCAGCCGGGTATCCGGGCCAGATACGCAGTATTTT.

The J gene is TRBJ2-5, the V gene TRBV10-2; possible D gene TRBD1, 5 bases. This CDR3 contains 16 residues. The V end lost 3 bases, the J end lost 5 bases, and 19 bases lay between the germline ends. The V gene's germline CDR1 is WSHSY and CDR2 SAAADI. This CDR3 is CASSDPGMGDMETQYF. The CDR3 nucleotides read TGCGCCAGCAGTGACCCAGGGATGGGTGATATGGAGACCCAGTACTTC.

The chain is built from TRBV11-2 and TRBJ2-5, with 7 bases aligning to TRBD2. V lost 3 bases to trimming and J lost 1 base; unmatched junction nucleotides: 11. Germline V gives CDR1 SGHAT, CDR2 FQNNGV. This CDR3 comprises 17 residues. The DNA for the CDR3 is TGTGCCAGCAGCTTGGTAGCGGGCCCTCCATCCCAAGAGACCCAGTACTTC. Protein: CASSLVAGPPSQETQYF.

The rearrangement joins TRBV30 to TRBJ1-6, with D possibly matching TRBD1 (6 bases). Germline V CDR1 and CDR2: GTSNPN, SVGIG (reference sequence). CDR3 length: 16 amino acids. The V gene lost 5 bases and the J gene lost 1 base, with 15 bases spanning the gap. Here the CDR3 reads CAWPVKGESYNSPLHF. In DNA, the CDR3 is TGTGCCTGGCCGGTCAAGGGGGAGTCCTATAATTCACCCCTCCACTTT.

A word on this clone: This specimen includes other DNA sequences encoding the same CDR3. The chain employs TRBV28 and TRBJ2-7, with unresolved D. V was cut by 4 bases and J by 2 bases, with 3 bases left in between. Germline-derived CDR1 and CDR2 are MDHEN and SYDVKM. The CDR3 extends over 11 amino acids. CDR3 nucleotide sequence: TGTGCCAGCAGTTCCACCTACGAGCAGTACTTC. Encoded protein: CASSSTYEQYF.

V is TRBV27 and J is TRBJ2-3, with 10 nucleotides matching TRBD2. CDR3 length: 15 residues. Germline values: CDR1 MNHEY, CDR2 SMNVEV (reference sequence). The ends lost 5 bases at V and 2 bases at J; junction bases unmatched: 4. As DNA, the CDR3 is TGTGCCAGCAGTCTTAGCGGGGGGTTCACAGATACGCAGTATTTT. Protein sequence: CASSLSGGFTDTQYF.

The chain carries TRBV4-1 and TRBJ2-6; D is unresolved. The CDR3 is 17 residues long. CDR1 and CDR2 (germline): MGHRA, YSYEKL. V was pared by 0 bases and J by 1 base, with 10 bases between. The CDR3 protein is CASSQDGRQSGANVLTF. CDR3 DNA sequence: TGCGCCAGCAGCCAAGATGGAAGACAATCTGGGGCCAACGTCCTGACTTTC.

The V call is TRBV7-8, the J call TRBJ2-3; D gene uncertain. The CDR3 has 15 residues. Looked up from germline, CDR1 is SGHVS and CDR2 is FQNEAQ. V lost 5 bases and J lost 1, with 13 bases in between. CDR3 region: CASSTNRVGTDTQYF. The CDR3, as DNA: TGTGCCAGCAGCACCAACCGGGTAGGCACAGATACGCAGTATTTT.

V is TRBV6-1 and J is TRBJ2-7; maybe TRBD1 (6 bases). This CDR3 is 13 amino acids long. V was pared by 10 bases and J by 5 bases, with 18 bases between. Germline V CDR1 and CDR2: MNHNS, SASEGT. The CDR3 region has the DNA TGTGCCACCCAAATTACAGGGTCCCACGAGCAGTACTTC. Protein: CATQITGSHEQYF.

This CDR3 is CASGPAGRTDTQYF. The CDR3 DNA reads TGTGCCAGTGGACCAGCAGGGCGCACAGATACGCAGTATTTT. This chain links TRBV19 with TRBJ2-3; D possibly corresponds to TRBD1 (5 bases). The CDR3 runs to 14 residues. V was pared by 8 bases and J by 1 base, with 13 bases between. Germline lookup yields CDR1 LNHDA and CDR2 SQIVND (reference sequence).